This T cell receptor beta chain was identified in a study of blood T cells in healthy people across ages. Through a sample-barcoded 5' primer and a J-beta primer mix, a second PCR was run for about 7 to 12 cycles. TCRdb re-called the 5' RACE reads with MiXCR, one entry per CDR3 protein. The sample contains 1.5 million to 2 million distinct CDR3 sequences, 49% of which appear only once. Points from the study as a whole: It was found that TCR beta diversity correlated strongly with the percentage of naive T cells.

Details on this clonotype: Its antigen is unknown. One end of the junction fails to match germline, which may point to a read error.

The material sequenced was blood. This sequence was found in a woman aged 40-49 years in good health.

The CDR3: CASSPGQGSVETQYF. Here the CDR3 DNA reads TGTGCTAGCAGCCCTGGACAGGGATCTGTAGAGACCCAGTACTTC. This rearrangement joins TRBV7-7 to TRBJ2-5, with TRBD1 matching 8 bases. CDR3 length: 15 amino acids. The germline V gene encodes CDR1 SSHAT and CDR2 FNYEAQ (reference sequence).